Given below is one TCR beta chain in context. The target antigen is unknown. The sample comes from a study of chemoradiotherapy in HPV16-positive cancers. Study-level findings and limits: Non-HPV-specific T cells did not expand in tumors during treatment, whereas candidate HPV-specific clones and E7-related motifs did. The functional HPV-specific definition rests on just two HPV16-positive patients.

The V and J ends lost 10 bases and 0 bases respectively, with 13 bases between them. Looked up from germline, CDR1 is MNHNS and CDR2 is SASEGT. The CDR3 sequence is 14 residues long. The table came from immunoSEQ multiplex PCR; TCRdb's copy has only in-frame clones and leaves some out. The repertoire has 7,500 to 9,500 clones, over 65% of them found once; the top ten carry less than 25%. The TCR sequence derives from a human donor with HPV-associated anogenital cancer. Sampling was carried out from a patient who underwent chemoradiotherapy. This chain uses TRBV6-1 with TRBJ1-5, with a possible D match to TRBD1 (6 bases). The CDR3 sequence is CATAVDSSNQPQHF. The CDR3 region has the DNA TGTGCCACCGCGGTGGACAGTAGCAATCAGCCCCAGCATTTT.